This T cell receptor beta chain was found in a study of T cells after yellow fever vaccination. Study conclusions and caveats: Subsequent booster samples again held most clones from primary vaccination (96% CD4, 85% to 90% CD8). The secondary response peaked faster, at day 5 versus 15, but was weaker.

The CDR3 has 14 residues. Losses at the gene ends were 6 bases for V and 12 bases for J; bases not matched to a gene: 8. Many counts were recorded for this clonotype. Its cognate antigen is unknown. 5'RACE template switching added a universal primer site and UMIs to TCR cDNA. TCRdb analysed the 5' RACE reads with MiXCR anew, one entry per CDR3 protein. The sample carries some 350,000 distinct CDR3 sequences, about 4% recorded once. The sample was PBMCs, taken 5 days after the yellow fever booster vaccination. The TCR originated in a man aged 18 to 30 who received the YFV17D yellow fever vaccine. This sequence joins TRBV12-3 or TRBV12-4 and TRBJ2-1, with 13 bases fitting TRBD2. CDR3 sequence: CASSAGLAGPWQFF. For the CDR3, the DNA is TGTGCCAGCAGCGCGGGACTAGCGGGGCCCTGGCAGTTCTTC.